The 26 T cell receptor beta chains below all came from one sample that was sequenced in a study of human T cells and chemical hapten exposure. TCRdb used MiXCR to reprocess the RACE reads, holding one entry per CDR3 protein. The data hold more than 250,000 distinct CDR3 sequences, with about 9% observed a single time. Time point described: pre-sensitization, week 0. Noted treatment: therapeutic diphenylcyclopropenone sensitization with weekly scalp DPC. This sample comprised whole blood, obtained in connection with sensitization to the hapten diphenylcyclopropenone (DPC). The receptors originated from a woman in her forties with alopecia areata. Some clones in this sample may be carry-over from other donors' samples.

This clonotype has at least ten counts. V is TRBV7-2 and J is TRBJ1-3; possible D gene TRBD1, 5 bases. The CDR3 is made up of 16 amino acids. Germline CDR1 and CDR2: SGHTA and FQGNSA. V lost 0 bases and J 0 bases, leaving 9 bases between the germline ends. The CDR3 here is CASSLARGISGNTIYF. CDR3 coding DNA: TGTGCCAGCAGCTTAGCGCGGGGGATCTCTGGAAACACCATATATTTT.

In this sample, this clonotype turned up many times. This chain links TRBV29-1 with TRBJ2-3; 10 bases agree with TRBD2. The CDR3 totals 15 residues. The J segment lost 4 bases and the V segment lost 4 bases, leaving 8 bases of the junction unmatched. CDR1 SQVTM and CDR2 ANQGSEA come from the germline V gene. The CDR3 region is CSVGLAGVGPDTQYF. The CDR3 coding sequence is TGCAGCGTTGGCCTAGCGGGAGTCGGCCCAGATACGCAGTATTTT.

This clonotype was observed at least ten times. CDR3: CASRDMANVLTF. DNA for the CDR3: TGTGCCAGCAGGGACATGGCCAACGTCCTGACTTTC. The rearrangement uses TRBV28 and TRBJ2-6; D is possibly TRBD1 (5 bases). Germline V CDR1 and CDR2: MDHEN, SYDVKM. The CDR3 is 12 amino acids. Trimming removed 6 bases from V and 6 bases from J, with 6 bases in between.

The rearrangement uses TRBV7-9 and TRBJ1-1; a possible D gene is TRBD1 (6 bases). The germline V gene has CDR1 SEHNR and CDR2 FQNEAQ (reference sequence). The V gene lost 5 bases and the J gene lost 5 bases, with 18 bases spanning the gap. This CDR3 region has 15 residues. CDR3 in DNA: TGTGCCAGCAGCCTAGGGGGAGTGGCAGGGACTGAAGCTTTCTTT. Amino acids: CASSLGGVAGTEAFF.

This sequence joins TRBV5-1 and TRBJ2-7, with 9 bases matching TRBD2. CDR3 length: 14 amino acids. V shed 4 bases and J 1 base; nucleotides not matched to a gene: 3. CDR1 is SGHRS and CDR2 is YFSETQ in the germline V gene. The CDR3 coding sequence is TGCGCCAGCAGCAGAGCGGGAGGATCCTACGAGCAGTACTTC. Protein product: CASSRAGGSYEQYF.

In its sample, this clonotype was seen a few times. The chain has TRBV3-1 and TRBJ2-7; 9 bases match TRBD1. The CDR3 is 15 amino acids. V gave up 3 bases and J gave up 4 bases; unmatched junction bases: 7. CDR1 and CDR2 (germline): LGHDT, YNNKEL (reference sequence). CDR3 loop: CASSQYRGPGYEQYF. For the CDR3, the DNA is TGTGCCAGCAGCCAGTACAGGGGGCCAGGATACGAGCAGTACTTC.

The gene calls are TRBV12-3 or TRBV12-4 and TRBJ2-5, with D maybe TRBD1 (6 bases). The V end was cut by 5 bases, the J end by 10 bases, with 17 bases between. The CDR3 consists of 13 residues. The chain's CDR3 is CASSHRDIGDQYF. The DNA of the CDR3 is TGTGCCAGCAGTCACCGGGACATCGGCGACCAGTACTTC.

The chain recombines TRBV7-9 with TRBJ2-7; 7 nucleotides align to TRBD1. The V gene end was trimmed by 4 bases and the J gene end by 2 bases; junction bases not matched to a gene: 5. Germline-derived CDR1 and CDR2 are SEHNR and FQNEAQ (reference sequence). The CDR3 spans 14 residues. The CDR3 bases are TGTGCCAGCAGCTCCACCGGGACAGCCTACGAGCAGTACTTC. Protein: CASSSTGTAYEQYF.

The chain is built from TRBV5-1 and TRBJ1-2; TRBD1 might be the D (6 bases). Germline V gene data show CDR1 as SGHRS and CDR2 as YFSETQ. The V gene lost 4 bases and the J gene lost 5 bases, with 21 bases spanning the gap. The CDR3 has 16 amino acids. The CDR3 region has the DNA TGCGCCAGCAGCCCCCACGGGGAACAGGGTGTTTATGGCTACACCTTC. This gives the protein CASSPHGEQGVYGYTF.

This rearrangement joins TRBV20-1 to TRBJ1-2, with D perhaps TRBD1 (5 bases). CDR1 is DFQATT and CDR2 is SNEGSKA in the germline V gene (reference sequence). The CDR3 consists of 12 residues. CDR3 sequence: CMSPGDHYGYTF. CDR3 coding DNA: TGCATGAGCCCGGGGGACCACTATGGCTACACCTTC.

This sequence joins TRBV6-2 or TRBV6-3 and TRBJ2-2; D is ambiguous. Germline V lookup: CDR1 MNHEY, CDR2 SVGEGT. Trimming removed 0 bases from V and 6 bases from J, with 8 bases in between. CDR3 size: 14 residues. The CDR3, as DNA: TGTGCCAGCAGTTACTCGAGCCCCCCCGGGGAGCTGTTTTTT. This encodes CASSYSSPPGELFF.

At least ten counts were recorded for this clonotype. V usage is TRBV28 and J usage is TRBJ1-5; D may be TRBD1 (6 bases). The CDR3 runs to 15 residues. Germline values: CDR1 MDHEN, CDR2 SYDVKM. Trimming removed 0 bases from V and 3 bases from J, with 9 bases in between. CDR3 in DNA: TGTGCCAGCAGTTTATGGCAGGGGCACAATCAGCCCCAGCATTTT. The encoded protein is CASSLWQGHNQPQHF.

This sequence joins TRBV12-3 or TRBV12-4 and TRBJ2-1; the match to TRBD2 covers 8 bases. V dropped 2 bases and J dropped 8; count of bases not matched to a gene: 11. The CDR3 totals 16 residues. The CDR3 sequence is CASSLPVGLAPHEQFF. CDR3 DNA: TGTGCCAGCAGTTTACCGGTCGGACTAGCTCCCCATGAGCAGTTCTTC.

There are a few counts of this clonotype. The V call is TRBV9, the J call TRBJ2-2, with a tentative D call TRBD2 (6 bases). Germline V CDR1 and CDR2: SGDLS, YYNGEE. V was shortened by 2 bases and J by 3 bases, with 14 bases between the two germline ends. The CDR3 loop spans 16 amino acids. The chain's CDR3 is CASSVAGTLYTGELFF. Written as DNA, the CDR3 is TGTGCCAGCAGCGTCGCCGGGACTTTATACACCGGGGAGCTGTTTTTT.

This clonotype was observed a few times. This chain links TRBV27 with TRBJ2-1; 10 bases are a match to TRBD2. The CDR3 has 14 amino acids. Germline assignment: CDR1 MNHEY and CDR2 SMNVEV (reference sequence). J gave up 7 bases and V 7 bases, and 7 bases lay outside the gene matches. The CDR3 region has the DNA TGTGCCAGCAAGGGGTTTAGCGGGAGGAATGAGCAGTTCTTC. Its translation: CASKGFSGRNEQFF.

This clonotype was picked up many times. The chain joins TRBV7-2 to TRBJ1-5; possibly TRBD1 for D (5 bases). V was clipped by 5 bases and J by 4 bases, with 12 bases between them. This CDR3 is 14 amino acids long. Per germline, CDR1 SGHTA and CDR2 FQGNSA. Here the CDR3 reads CASSLTQGNQPQHF. The CDR3 nucleotides are TGTGCCAGCAGCCTCACCCAGGGAAATCAGCCCCAGCATTTT. The full variable domain, with the rest looked up from reference TRBV7-2 and TRBJ1-5, is GAGVSQSPSNKVTEKGKDVELRCDPISGHTALYWYRQSLGQGLEFLIYFQGNSAPDKSGLPSDRFSAERTGGSVSTLTIQRTQQEDSAVYLCASSLTQGNQPQHFGDGTRLSIL.

In its sample, this clonotype was seen many times. V and J are TRBV5-1 and TRBJ2-7, with D possibly being TRBD2 (6 bases). Germline loops: CDR1 SGHRS, CDR2 YFSETQ. Deletions cut 5 bases from V and 6 bases from J, with 12 bases between. The CDR3 sequence is 12 residues long. CDR3 DNA sequence: TGCGCCAGCAGTTCCGAGGAGGGCGAGCAGTACTTC. Translated: CASSSEEGEQYF.

This clonotype was seen repeatedly, ten times or more. The genes are TRBV6-2 or TRBV6-3 and TRBJ2-1, with 12 bases identical to TRBD1. Trimming removed 7 bases from V and 8 bases from J; junction bases left unmatched: 9. CDR3 length equals 15 residues. Per the germline V gene, CDR1 is MNHEY and CDR2 is SVGEGT. The CDR3 loop reads CASTPGTGGRDEQFF. CDR3 sequence (DNA): TGTGCCAGCACCCCCGGGACAGGGGGCAGAGATGAGCAGTTCTTC.

The gene calls are TRBV6-2 or TRBV6-3 and TRBJ2-7; D possibly matches TRBD1 or TRBD2 (5 bases each). The germline V gene encodes CDR1 MNHEY and CDR2 SVGEGT. The CDR3 length is 14 residues. Trimming shortened V by 6 bases and J by 2 bases, and 14 bases separated the two germline ends. The CDR3 region is CASRPIGATYEQYF. The CDR3 region has the DNA TGTGCCAGCAGACCGATCGGGGCCACCTACGAGCAGTACTTC.

This clonotype was picked up a small number of times. The genes are TRBV2 and TRBJ2-3, with D hard to call. The CDR3 is 12 residues long. Germline lookup yields CDR1 SNHLY and CDR2 FYNNEI. V was trimmed by 4 bases and J by 4 bases, leaving 6 bases between them. CDR3 in amino acids: CASSGPPDTQYF. The DNA for the CDR3 is TGTGCCAGCAGTGGACCGCCAGATACGCAGTATTTT.

The chain links TRBV7-9 to TRBJ1-1; 8 bases match TRBD1. The CDR3 length is 14 residues. V dropped 4 bases and J dropped 1; count of bases not matched to a gene: 2. CDR1 is SEHNR, CDR2 FQNEAQ, per germline (reference sequence). CDR3 DNA: TGTGCCAGCAGCTCCGGGACAGGGAACACTGAAGCTTTCTTT. Its protein is CASSSGTGNTEAFF.

This clonotype was seen more than once but under ten times. The V gene is TRBV5-5, the J gene TRBJ2-1; TRBD1 might be the D (6 bases). The V gene lost 7 bases and the J gene lost 14 bases, with 19 bases spanning the gap. The germline gives CDR1 SGHKS, CDR2 YYEKEE (reference sequence). The CDR3 is 12 residues long. CDR3 residues: CASGQLGGFEFF. Here the CDR3 DNA reads TGTGCCAGCGGGCAACTAGGGGGTTTTGAGTTCTTC.

This clonotype has a count of ten or more. CDR3 region: CSVVDRGGTDTQYF. The CDR3 DNA reads TGCAGCGTTGTGGACAGGGGTGGGACAGATACGCAGTATTTT. The chain recombines TRBV29-1 with TRBJ2-3, with 9 bases identical to TRBD1. With V trimmed by 4 bases and J by 3 bases, 5 bases remained unmatched. The CDR3 runs 14 residues. Per germline, CDR1 SQVTM and CDR2 ANQGSEA.

The CDR3 here is CSVLAIGYNEQFF. DNA of the CDR3: TGCAGCGTCCTAGCGATAGGCTACAATGAGCAGTTCTTC. The chain uses TRBV29-1 and TRBJ2-1; perhaps TRBD2 as D (6 bases). The germline V and J ends were trimmed by 6 bases and 3 bases, with 12 bases remaining between them. There are 13 residues in the CDR3. Germline CDR1 and CDR2: SQVTM and ANQGSEA.

This clonotype came up a few times. The chain is built from TRBV4-3 and TRBJ2-2, with D hard to call. Trimming took 5 bases from V and 4 from J, leaving 8 bases between them. This CDR3 has 13 amino acids. Germline CDR1 and CDR2: LGHNA and YSLEER. In DNA form, the CDR3 reads TGCGCCAGCAGCTCCCTCCGCACCGGGGAGCTGTTTTTT. It codes for CASSSLRTGELFF.

V usage is TRBV5-1 and J usage is TRBJ2-7; D not resolved. V lost 0 bases, J lost 6 bases, and 10 bases lay in between. The CDR3 has 13 amino acids. Germline V gives CDR1 SGHRS, CDR2 YFSETQ. The CDR3 region is CASSLGGPPEQYF. The CDR3 nucleotides are TGCGCCAGCAGCTTGGGAGGTCCCCCCGAGCAGTACTTC.